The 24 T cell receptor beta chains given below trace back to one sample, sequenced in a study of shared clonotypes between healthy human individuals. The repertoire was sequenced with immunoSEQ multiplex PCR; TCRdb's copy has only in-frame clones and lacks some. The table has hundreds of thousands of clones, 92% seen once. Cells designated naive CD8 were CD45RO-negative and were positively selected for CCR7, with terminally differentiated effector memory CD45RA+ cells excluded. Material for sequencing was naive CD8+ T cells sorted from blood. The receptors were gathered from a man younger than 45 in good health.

CDR3 bases: TGTGCCAGCAGAGATATCTCCTCTGGGGCCAACGTCCTGACTTTC. Translating it yields CASRDISSGANVLTF. The chain employs TRBV6-1 and TRBJ2-6; D not resolved. CDR1 and CDR2 from the germline V gene are MNHNS and SASEGT. The ends were cut back, 6 bases at V and 0 bases at J, with 9 bases in the middle. The CDR3 has 15 amino acids.

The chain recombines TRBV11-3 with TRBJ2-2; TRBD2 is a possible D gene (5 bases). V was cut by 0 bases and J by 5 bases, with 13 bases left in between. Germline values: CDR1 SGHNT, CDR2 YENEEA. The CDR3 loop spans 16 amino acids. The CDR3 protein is CASSLDSRDFTGELFF. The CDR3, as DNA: TGTGCCAGCAGCTTAGATTCCCGGGATTTTACCGGGGAGCTGTTTTTT.

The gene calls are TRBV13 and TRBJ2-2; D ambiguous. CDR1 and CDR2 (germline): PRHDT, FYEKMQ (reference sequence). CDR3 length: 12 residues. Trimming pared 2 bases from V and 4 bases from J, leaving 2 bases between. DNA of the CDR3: TGTGCCAGCAGCTTAATCACCGGGGAGCTGTTTTTT. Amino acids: CASSLITGELFF.

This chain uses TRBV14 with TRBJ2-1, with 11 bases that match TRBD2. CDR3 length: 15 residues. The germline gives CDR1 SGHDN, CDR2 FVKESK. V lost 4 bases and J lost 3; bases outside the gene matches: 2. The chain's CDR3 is CASSLGLAGYNEQFF. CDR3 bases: TGTGCCAGCAGCCTCGGACTAGCGGGCTACAATGAGCAGTTCTTC.

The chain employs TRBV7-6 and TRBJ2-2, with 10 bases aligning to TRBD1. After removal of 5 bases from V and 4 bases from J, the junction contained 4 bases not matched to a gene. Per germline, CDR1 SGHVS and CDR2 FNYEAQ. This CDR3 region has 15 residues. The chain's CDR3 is CASSNRDRGTGELFF. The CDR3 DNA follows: TGTGCCAGCAGCAATCGGGACAGGGGCACCGGGGAGCTGTTTTTT.

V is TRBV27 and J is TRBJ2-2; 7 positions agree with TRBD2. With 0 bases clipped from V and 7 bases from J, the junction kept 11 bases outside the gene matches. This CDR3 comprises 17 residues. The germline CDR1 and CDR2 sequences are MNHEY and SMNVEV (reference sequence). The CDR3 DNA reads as TGTGCCAGCAGTTTATCCTCGACGGGAGGAGCGTTCGGGGAGCTGTTTTTT. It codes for CASSLSSTGGAFGELFF.

The CDR3, as DNA: TGTGCCAGCAACGGGGTGTTATCCACTGAAGCTTTCTTT. Translated, it gives CASNGVLSTEAFF. The V and J genes are TRBV7-9 and TRBJ1-1; D call uncertain. V was clipped by 7 bases and J by 4 bases, with 13 bases between them. The CDR3 is 13 amino acids. Germline CDR1 SEHNR, CDR2 FQNEAQ (reference sequence).

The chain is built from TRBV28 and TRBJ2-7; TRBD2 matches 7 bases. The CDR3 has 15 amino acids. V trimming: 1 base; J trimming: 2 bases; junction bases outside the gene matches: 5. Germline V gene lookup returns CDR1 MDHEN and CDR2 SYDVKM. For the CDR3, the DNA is TGTGCCAGCAGTTTATCTCCTGCGGGGGCCTACGAGCAGTACTTC. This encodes CASSLSPAGAYEQYF. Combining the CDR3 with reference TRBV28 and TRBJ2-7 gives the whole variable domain DVKVTQSSRYLVKRTGEKVFLECVQDMDHENMFWYRQDPGLGLRLIYFSYDVKMKEKGDIPEGYSVSREKKERFSLILESASTNQTSMYLCASSLSPAGAYEQYFGPGTRLTVT.

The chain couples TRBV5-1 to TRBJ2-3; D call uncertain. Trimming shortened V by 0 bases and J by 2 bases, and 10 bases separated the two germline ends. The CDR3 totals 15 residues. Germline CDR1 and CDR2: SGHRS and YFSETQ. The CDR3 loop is CASSLGQTFTDTQYF. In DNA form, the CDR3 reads TGCGCCAGCAGCTTGGGTCAGACATTCACAGATACGCAGTATTTT.

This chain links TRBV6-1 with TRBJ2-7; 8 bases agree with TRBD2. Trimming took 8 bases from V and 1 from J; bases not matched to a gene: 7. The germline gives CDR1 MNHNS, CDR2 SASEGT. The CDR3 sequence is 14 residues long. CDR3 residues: CASGSGRTSYEQYF. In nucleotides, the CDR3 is TGTGCCAGCGGAAGCGGGAGAACGTCCTACGAGCAGTACTTC.

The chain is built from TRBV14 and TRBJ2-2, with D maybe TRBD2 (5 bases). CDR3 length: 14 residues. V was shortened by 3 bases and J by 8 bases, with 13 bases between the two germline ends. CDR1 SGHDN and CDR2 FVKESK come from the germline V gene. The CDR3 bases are TGTGCCAGCAGCCAGAGGGTTGACCCTGGGGAGCTGTTTTTT. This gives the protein CASSQRVDPGELFF.

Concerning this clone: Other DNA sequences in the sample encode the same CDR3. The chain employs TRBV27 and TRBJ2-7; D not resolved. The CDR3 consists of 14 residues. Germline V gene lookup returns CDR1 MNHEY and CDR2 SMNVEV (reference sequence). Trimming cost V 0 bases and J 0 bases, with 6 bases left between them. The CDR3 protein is CASSLSRTSYEQYF. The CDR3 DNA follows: TGTGCCAGCAGTTTATCGAGGACCTCCTACGAGCAGTACTTC.

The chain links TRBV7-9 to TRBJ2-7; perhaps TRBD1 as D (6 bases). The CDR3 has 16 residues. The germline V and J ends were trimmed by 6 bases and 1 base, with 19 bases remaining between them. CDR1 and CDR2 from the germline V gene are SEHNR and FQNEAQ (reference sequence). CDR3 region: CASSQNRAHPSYEQYF. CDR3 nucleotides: TGTGCCAGCAGTCAAAACAGGGCCCACCCATCCTACGAGCAGTACTTC.

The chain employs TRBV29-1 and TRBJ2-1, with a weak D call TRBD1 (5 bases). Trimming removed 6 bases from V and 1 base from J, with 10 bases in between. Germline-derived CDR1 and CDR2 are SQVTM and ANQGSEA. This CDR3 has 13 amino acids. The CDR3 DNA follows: TGCAGCGTATGGACACTTTCCTACAATGAGCAGTTCTTC. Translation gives CSVWTLSYNEQFF.

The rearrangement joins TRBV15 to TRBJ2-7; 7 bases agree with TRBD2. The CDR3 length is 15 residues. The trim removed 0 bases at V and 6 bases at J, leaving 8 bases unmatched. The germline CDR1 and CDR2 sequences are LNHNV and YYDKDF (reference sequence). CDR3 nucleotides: TGTGCCACCAGCAGAGATGTGACTAGCATAGGCGAGCAGTACTTC. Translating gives CATSRDVTSIGEQYF. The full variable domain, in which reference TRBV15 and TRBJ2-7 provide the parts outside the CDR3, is DAMVIQNPRYQVTQFGKPVTLSCSQTLNHNVMYWYQQKSSQAPKLLFHYYDKDFNNEADTPDNFQSRRPNTSFCFLDIRSPGLGDTAMYLCATSRDVTSIGEQYFGPGTRLTVT.

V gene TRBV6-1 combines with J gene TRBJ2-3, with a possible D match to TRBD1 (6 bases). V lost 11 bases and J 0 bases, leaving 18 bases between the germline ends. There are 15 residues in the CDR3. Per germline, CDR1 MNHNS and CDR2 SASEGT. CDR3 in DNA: TGTGCCGCCCGGGACACAGGTATTAGCACAGATACGCAGTATTTT. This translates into CAARDTGISTDTQYF.

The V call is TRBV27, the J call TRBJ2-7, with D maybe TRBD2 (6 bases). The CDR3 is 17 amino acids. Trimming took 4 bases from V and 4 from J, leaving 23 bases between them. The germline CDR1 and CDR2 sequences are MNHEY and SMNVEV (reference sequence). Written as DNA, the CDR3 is TGTGCCAGCAGTTCCCGGGCTAGCGCGATGGAATTTTACGAGCAGTACTTC. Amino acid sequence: CASSSRASAMEFYEQYF.

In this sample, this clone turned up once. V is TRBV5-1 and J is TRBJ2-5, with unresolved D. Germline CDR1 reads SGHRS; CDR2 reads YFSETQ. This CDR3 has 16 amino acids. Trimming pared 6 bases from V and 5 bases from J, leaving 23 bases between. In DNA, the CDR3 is TGCGCCAGCAACATGGCTGGGTTTGGTATTTCGGAGACCCAGTACTTC. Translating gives CASNMAGFGISETQYF.

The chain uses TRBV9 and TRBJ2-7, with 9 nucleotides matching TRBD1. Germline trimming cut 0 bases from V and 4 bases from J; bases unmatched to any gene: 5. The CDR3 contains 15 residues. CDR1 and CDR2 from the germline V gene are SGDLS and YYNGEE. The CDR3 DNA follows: TGTGCCAGCAGCGTAGGGGACAGGGATGTTTACGAGCAGTACTTC. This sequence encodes CASSVGDRDVYEQYF. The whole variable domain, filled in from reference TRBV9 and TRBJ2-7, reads DSGVTQTPKHLITATGQRVTLRCSPRSGDLSVYWYQQSLDQGLQFLIQYYNGEERAKGNILERFSAQQFPDLHSELNLSSLELGDSALYFCASSVGDRDVYEQYFGPGTRLTVT.

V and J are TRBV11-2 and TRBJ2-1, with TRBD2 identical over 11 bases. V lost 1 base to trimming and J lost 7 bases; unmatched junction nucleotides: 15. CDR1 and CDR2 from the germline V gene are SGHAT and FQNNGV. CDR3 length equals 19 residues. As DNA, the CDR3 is TGTGCCAGCAGCTTAGGGGGATGGGGGCTAGCGGGAGGTATGAATGAGCAGTTCTTC. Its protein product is CASSLGGWGLAGGMNEQFF.

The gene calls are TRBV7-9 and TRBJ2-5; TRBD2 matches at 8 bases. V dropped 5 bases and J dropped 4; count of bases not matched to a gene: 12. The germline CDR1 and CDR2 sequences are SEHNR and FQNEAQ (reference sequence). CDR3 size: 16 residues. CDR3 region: CASSGETGTSGETQYF. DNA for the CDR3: TGTGCCAGCAGCGGAGAAACCGGGACTAGTGGAGAGACCCAGTACTTC.

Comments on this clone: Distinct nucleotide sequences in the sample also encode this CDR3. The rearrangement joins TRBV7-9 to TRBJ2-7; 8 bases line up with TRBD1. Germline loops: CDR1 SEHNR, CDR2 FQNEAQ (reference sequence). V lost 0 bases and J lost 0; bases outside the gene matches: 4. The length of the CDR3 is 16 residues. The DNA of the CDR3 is TGTGCCAGCAGCTTAGCAGGGACAGGAAGCTCCTACGAGCAGTACTTC. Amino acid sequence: CASSLAGTGSSYEQYF.

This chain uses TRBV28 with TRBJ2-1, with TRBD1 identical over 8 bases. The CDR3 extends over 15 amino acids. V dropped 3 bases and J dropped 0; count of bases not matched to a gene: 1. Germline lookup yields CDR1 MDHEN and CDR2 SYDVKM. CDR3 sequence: CASSFDRGSYNEQFF. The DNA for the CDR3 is TGTGCCAGCAGTTTCGACAGGGGCTCCTACAATGAGCAGTTCTTC.

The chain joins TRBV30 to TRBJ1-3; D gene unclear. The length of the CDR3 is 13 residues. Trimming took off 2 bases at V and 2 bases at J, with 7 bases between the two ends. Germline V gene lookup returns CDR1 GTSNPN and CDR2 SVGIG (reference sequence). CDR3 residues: CAWSPQAGNTIYF. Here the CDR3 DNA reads TGTGCCTGGAGTCCGCAGGCTGGAAACACCATATATTTT.